This record covers a single T cell receptor (beta chain). The data stem from a study of CD8+CD57+ T cells in acquired aplastic anemia. Profiles of TCR beta VDJ and CDR3 were generated from a genomic DNA template. In TCRdb, the reads were re-called with MiXCR into one record per CDR3 protein. This table holds under 200,000 distinct CDR3 sequences, more than 45% found once. In patients chosen for sequencing, flow cytometry had shown CD8+CD57+ cell expansion. Untreated patients provided the blood samples, with no therapy given before sampling. Sequenced input: sorted CD4+, CD8+, or CD8+CD57+ T cells (not recorded which) from PBMCs. The receptor was derived from a human donor with aplastic anemia.

CDR3 in amino acids: CASRPTSYEQFF. The CDR3 nucleotides are TGTGCCAGCAGACCTACTAGCTATGAGCAGTTCTTC. The V gene is TRBV6-1, the J gene TRBJ2-1, with D maybe TRBD2 (6 bases). With 6 bases removed from V and 8 bases from J, the gap between germline ends came to 11 bases. Germline-derived CDR1 and CDR2 are MNHNS and SASEGT. The CDR3 has 12 residues.